This T cell receptor (beta chain) was documented in a study of glioma-infiltrating T cells. The study's findings and limits: Very few CDR3 sequences were shared between tissue and blood.

Germline CDR1 and CDR2: LGHDT and YNNKEL (reference sequence). The CDR3 sequence is 15 residues long. Trimming took off 8 bases at V and 2 bases at J, with 18 bases between the two ends. Using RNA template, CDR3s of TCR alpha and beta were amplified with iRepertoire arm-PCR. MiXCR, run by TCRdb on the multiplex PCR reads, gives a single entry per CDR3 protein. The sample lists more than 350,000 distinct CDR3 sequences, 35% to 45% occurring once. Concerning this clonotype: Its antigen is undetermined.

The clonotype originates from a human donor with low-grade glioma or glioblastoma, undergoing nonglioma brain surgery, or in good health (not recorded which). V is TRBV3-1 and J is TRBJ1-1; a possible D gene is TRBD1 (5 bases). Specimen: glioma tissue, nonneoplastic brain tissue, or PBMCs (not recorded which). CDR3 region: CASVRRWGFNTEAFF. The CDR3 bases are TGTGCCAGCGTCCGCCGGTGGGGCTTCAACACTGAAGCTTTCTTT.